This entry is about one T cell receptor (beta chain). This specimen belongs to a study of T cell responses to AZD1222 COVID-19 vaccine. For the study at large: Second-dose schedules of about 4 or about 12 weeks were combined.

Germline V gene data show CDR1 as PRHDT and CDR2 as FYEKMQ (reference sequence). V shed 5 bases, J shed 7 bases, and the junction held 10 bases outside the gene matches. The CDR3 has 14 amino acids. Sequenced by immunoSEQ multiplex PCR; TCRdb stores in-frame clones only, minus some. The sample includes 150,000 to 200,000 clones, less than 95% of them seen just once. Sequences were derived from peripheral blood, sampled on day 0 of AZD1222 vaccination. The receptor was derived from an adult in good health. The chain has TRBV13 and TRBJ2-7; 8 positions agree with TRBD1. CDR3 loop: CASSMGQASGEQYF. In DNA form, the CDR3 reads TGTGCCAGCAGCATGGGACAGGCCTCGGGAGAGCAGTACTTC.